The sequence of this T cell receptor beta chain was determined in a study of monozygotic twins with inflammatory bowel disease. Reprocessing the 5' RACE reads, TCRdb reports a single entry for every CDR3 protein and omits DNA. The sample has tens of thousands of distinct CDR3 sequences. The CDR3 extends over 19 amino acids. Germline lookup yields CDR1 SGHRS and CDR2 YFSETQ. The sequencing sample was made of blood. This clonotype originated in a human donor with ulcerative colitis or Crohn's disease, or a healthy co-twin of an affected twin (not recorded which). The J gene is TRBJ2-3, the V gene TRBV5-1; no DNA is available, so the TRBD1 call from TCRdb remains unchecked. The CDR3 reads CASSSGSGATQAGTDTQYF.